The 9 T cell receptor beta chains given below trace back to one sample, sequenced in a study of cytomegalovirus exposure and HLA in healthy donors. The PCR employed 60 Vbeta primers together with 13 Jbeta primers. Profiling relied on immunoSEQ multiplex PCR, and the TCRdb table lists in-frame clones only, not all of them. The repertoire includes over 200,000 clones, 75% to 80% of them detected once, and 1.5% to 2% sits in the top ten. The sequencing sample was made of PBMCs. The source is a male donor in good health and CMV-seronegative.

This clone was counted a few times. The chain recombines TRBV2 with TRBJ1-1; D is unclear. Germline V gives CDR1 SNHLY, CDR2 FYNNEI. Trimming removed 5 bases at V and 1 base at J, with 8 bases between. The CDR3 has 13 amino acids. In nucleotides, the CDR3 is TGTGCCAGCAGTCCTCAGGCGAACACTGAAGCTTTCTTT. It codes for CASSPQANTEAFF.

V is TRBV5-4 and J is TRBJ1-4; D might be TRBD1 (5 bases). Germline CDR1 SGHNT, CDR2 YYREEE (reference sequence). Deletions cut 4 bases from V and 7 bases from J, with 17 bases between. This CDR3 region has 15 residues. CDR3 amino acids: CASSDPGGAGEKLFF. The CDR3 DNA is TGTGCCAGCAGCGACCCGGGAGGGGCAGGTGAAAAACTGTTTTTT.

This rearrangement joins TRBV29-1 to TRBJ1-2, with D possibly TRBD1 on 6 matching bases. Germline V gene sequence: CDR1 SQVTM, CDR2 ANQGSEA. The germline V and J ends were trimmed by 4 bases and 8 bases, with 23 bases remaining between them. This CDR3 is 15 amino acids long. DNA of the CDR3: TGCAGCGTTGTGACGGGGGGCGCCCCGGCGGGAGGCTACACCTTC. It translates to CSVVTGGAPAGGYTF.

The chain employs TRBV5-1 and TRBJ2-7; possibly TRBD2 for D (6 bases). With 1 base removed from V and 0 bases from J, the gap between germline ends came to 11 bases. CDR3 length: 15 residues. Germline CDR1 is SGHRS and CDR2 is YFSETQ. This chain's CDR3 is CASSLRDSFSYEQYF. The CDR3 DNA follows: TGCGCCAGCAGCTTGCGGGACTCGTTCTCCTACGAGCAGTACTTC.

The rearrangement joins TRBV6-5 to TRBJ2-1; 7 bases map to TRBD1. This CDR3 has 15 residues. Losses at the gene ends were 5 bases for V and 4 bases for J; bases not matched to a gene: 8. Germline CDR1 MNHEY, CDR2 SVGAGI. CDR3 amino acids: CASSPRDRYYNEQFF. CDR3 nucleotide sequence: TGTGCCAGCAGTCCCCGGGACAGATATTACAATGAGCAGTTCTTC.

The chain joins TRBV25-1 to TRBJ1-1, with TRBD1 matching 8 bases. The CDR3 consists of 13 residues. The J segment lost 6 bases and the V segment lost 8 bases, leaving 8 bases of the junction unmatched. Per germline, CDR1 MGHDK and CDR2 SYGVNS. CDR3 sequence (DNA): TGTGCCAGCGAAGCAGGGGGCCCGCCTGAAGCTTTCTTT. This gives the protein CASEAGGPPEAFF. Filled out from reference TRBV25-1 and TRBJ1-1, the complete variable domain reads EADIYQTPRYLVIGTGKKITLECSQTMGHDKMYWYQQDPGMELHLIHYSYGVNSTEKGDLSSESTVSRIRTEHFPLTLESARPSHTSQYLCASEAGGPPEAFFGQGTRLTVV.

The rearrangement links TRBV7-8 to TRBJ2-1, with D maybe TRBD2 (5 bases). This CDR3 comprises 17 residues. The V gene lost 2 bases and the J gene lost 0 bases, with 14 bases spanning the gap. The germline gives CDR1 SGHVS, CDR2 FQNEAQ. This chain's CDR3 is CASSLRTIGSSYNEQFF. The CDR3 nucleotides read TGTGCCAGCAGCTTACGTACAATAGGGAGCTCCTACAATGAGCAGTTCTTC. Full variable domain (outside the CDR3, taken from reference TRBV7-8 and TRBJ2-1): GAGVSQSPRYKVAKRGQDVALRCDPISGHVSLFWYQQALGQGPEFLTYFQNEAQLDKSGLPSDRFFAERPEGSVSTLKIQRTQQEDSAVYLCASSLRTIGSSYNEQFFGPGTRLTVL.

This sequence joins TRBV7-2 and TRBJ2-7; D is perhaps TRBD1 (6 bases). The CDR3 extends over 15 amino acids. Germline assignment: CDR1 SGHTA and CDR2 FQGNSA. The V and J ends lost 4 bases and 1 base respectively, with 14 bases between them. CDR3 nucleotides: TGTGCCAGCAGCTCCTCCGGGACAACGTCCTACGAGCAGTACTTC. Protein product: CASSSSGTTSYEQYF.

The chain is built from TRBV7-2 and TRBJ2-7, with 8 bases that match TRBD1. CDR3 length: 14 residues. Germline V CDR1 and CDR2: SGHTA, FQGNSA. Trimming took 4 bases from V and 6 from J; bases not matched to a gene: 8. CDR3 sequence reads: CASSSPGQAGEQYF. DNA for the CDR3: TGTGCCAGCAGCTCGCCGGGACAGGCTGGCGAGCAGTACTTC. Full variable domain (remainder filled in from reference TRBV7-2 and TRBJ2-7): GAGVSQSPSNKVTEKGKDVELRCDPISGHTALYWYRQSLGQGLEFLIYFQGNSAPDKSGLPSDRFSAERTGGSVSTLTIQRTQQEDSAVYLCASSSPGQAGEQYFGPGTRLTVT.